One sample yielded the 10 T cell receptor beta chains listed below, sequenced in a study of control samples from healthy donors and cancer patients. The table came from immunoSEQ multiplex PCR; TCRdb's copy has only in-frame clones and leaves some out. The sample holds 60,000 to 80,000 clones, roughly 87% seen once. The sequenced material came from blood. The receptor source for this set is a woman aged 45-59 years in good health.

The gene calls are TRBV5-6 and TRBJ2-1; 10 bases align to TRBD2. This CDR3 contains 18 residues. Germline trimming cut 0 bases from V and 9 bases from J; bases unmatched to any gene: 15. Germline V gives CDR1 SGHDT, CDR2 YYEEEE. CDR3 sequence: CASSLALAGRKSRGEQFF. The CDR3 DNA reads as TGTGCCAGCAGCTTGGCACTAGCGGGAAGAAAAAGTCGGGGTGAGCAGTTCTTC.

The chain combines TRBV19 with TRBJ2-3; D not resolved. Germline V gene lookup returns CDR1 LNHDA and CDR2 SQIVND (reference sequence). V was shortened by 1 base and J by 1 base, with 9 bases between the two germline ends. The length of the CDR3 is 15 residues. CDR3 sequence reads: CASSIAAVGTDTQYF. The CDR3 DNA sequence: TGTGCCAGTAGTATAGCCGCGGTAGGCACAGATACGCAGTATTTT.

This chain links TRBV5-1 with TRBJ2-1, with 13 bases that match TRBD2. Trimming cost V 4 bases and J 7 bases; bases outside gene matches: 5. The CDR3 has 15 residues. Germline CDR1 is SGHRS and CDR2 is YFSETQ. CDR3 bases: TGCGCCAGCAGCAACCGGACTAGCGGGAGTAATGAGCAGTTCTTC. This codes for CASSNRTSGSNEQFF.

This chain uses TRBV21-1 with TRBJ2-7; the table's D call, TRBD1, has no DNA check behind it. TRBV21-1 is annotated as a pseudogene. This CDR3 is 16 amino acids long. CDR3 sequence reads: CASSSAWTGGSYEQYF. CDR3 DNA sequence: TGTGCCAGCAGCTCAGCCTGGACAGGGGGCTCCTACGAGCAGTACTTC.

This rearrangement joins TRBV7-8 to TRBJ1-3; TRBD1 might be the D (6 bases). CDR1 is SGHVS, CDR2 FQNEAQ, per germline. The CDR3 runs to 13 residues. The V gene lost 5 bases and the J gene lost 1 base, with 6 bases spanning the gap. CDR3 amino acids: CASSQGSGNTIYF. CDR3 DNA sequence: TGTGCCAGCAGCCAGGGGTCTGGAAACACCATATATTTT.

DNA for the CDR3: TGTGCCAGCAGCGTAGAGGGCACCGGGGAGCTGTTTTTT. Amino acid sequence: CASSVEGTGELFF. This rearrangement joins TRBV9 to TRBJ2-2; D gene ambiguous. The CDR3 runs to 13 residues. V was cut by 0 bases and J by 4 bases, with 4 bases left in between. Germline loops: CDR1 SGDLS, CDR2 YYNGEE.

This clone turned up a few times. The chain combines TRBV19 with TRBJ2-7, with 10 bases identical to TRBD2. Germline V CDR1 and CDR2: LNHDA, SQIVND (reference sequence). J lost 3 bases, V lost 4 bases, and 9 bases had no gene match. This CDR3 spans 16 amino acids. CDR3: CASSRIPSGRFYEQYF. In DNA, the CDR3 is TGTGCCAGTAGTAGAATTCCTAGCGGGAGATTCTACGAGCAGTACTTC.

The chain employs TRBV3-1 (or the pseudogene TRBV3-2) and TRBJ1-6; D uncertain. The germline V gene has CDR1 LGHDT and CDR2 YNNKEL (reference sequence). The CDR3 loop spans 14 amino acids. V lost 5 bases and J lost 4, with 9 bases in between. CDR3: CASSSGAYNSPLHF. The CDR3, as DNA: TGTGCCAGCAGCTCGGGTGCTTATAATTCACCCCTCCACTTT.

This chain uses TRBV5-1 with TRBJ2-7, with D uncertain. Germline lookup yields CDR1 SGHRS and CDR2 YFSETQ. V lost 5 bases and J 2 bases, leaving 17 bases between the germline ends. The CDR3 has 15 residues. The CDR3 protein is CASSPQSTRTYEQYF. As DNA, the CDR3 is TGCGCCAGCAGTCCCCAGTCGACAAGAACCTACGAGCAGTACTTC.

This chain's CDR3 is CASSPLAGAQFF. The CDR3, as DNA: TGTGCCAGTAGTCCGCTAGCGGGAGCGCAGTTCTTC. V and J are TRBV19 and TRBJ2-1, with 10 positions matching TRBD2. The CDR3 has 12 residues. J was trimmed by 12 bases and V by 5 bases; bases with no gene match: 4. Germline V gene lookup returns CDR1 LNHDA and CDR2 SQIVND (reference sequence). Looking up the rest from reference TRBV19 and TRBJ2-1 gives the full variable domain: DGGITQSPKYLFRKEGQNVTLSCEQNLNHDAMYWYRQDPGQGLRLIYYSQIVNDFQKGDIAEGYSVSREKKESFPLTVTSAQKNPTAFYLCASSPLAGAQFFGPGTRLTVL.